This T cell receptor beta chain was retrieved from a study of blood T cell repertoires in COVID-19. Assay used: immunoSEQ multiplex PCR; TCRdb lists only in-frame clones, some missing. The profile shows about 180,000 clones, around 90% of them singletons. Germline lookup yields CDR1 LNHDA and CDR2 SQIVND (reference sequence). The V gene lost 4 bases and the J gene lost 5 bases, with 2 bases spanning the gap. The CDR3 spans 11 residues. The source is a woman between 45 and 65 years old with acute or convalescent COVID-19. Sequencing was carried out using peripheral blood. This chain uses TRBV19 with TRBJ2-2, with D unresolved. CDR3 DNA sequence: TGTGCCAGTAGTACGACCGGGGAGCTGTTTTTT. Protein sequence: CASSTTGELFF.